The source of this T cell receptor beta chain is a study of blood T cell repertoires in COVID-19. The wider study: Whether acute or convalescent, the COVID-19 samples came from the United States, Italy and Spain. PBMCs, B-cell-depleted T cells, or T cells provided the cDNA or gDNA that made up the material.

Authors' data handling: Quantification of nucleated cells was approximated via reference gene primer amplification. The data were produced by immunoSEQ multiplex PCR, yet TCRdb's version contains in-frame clones alone and is incomplete. Clone size and V and J calls were adopted from that table, with D and trimming inferred from the DNA. The table has fewer than 350,000 clones, about nine tenths seen once. Followed over time, Seattle patients had been enrolled while infection was active. Germline CDR1 is WNHNN and CDR2 is SYGVQD (reference sequence). This CDR3 is 16 amino acids long. V lost 5 bases to trimming and J lost 5 bases; unmatched junction nucleotides: 6.

The sample comprised peripheral blood. This TCR was sampled from a woman aged 25 to 39 with COVID-19, enrolled during active disease. This chain uses TRBV10-1 with TRBJ1-6; 10 bases agree with TRBD1. The CDR3 region has the DNA TGCGCCAGCAGTTTAGAGGGACAGGGGAATAATTCACCCCTCCACTTT. It encodes CASSLEGQGNNSPLHF.